These 30 T cell receptor beta chains were sequenced from one sample in a study of metastatic and nonmetastatic thyroid tumors. Each patient came to thyroid surgery without any prior treatment (of any kind). Using MiXCR, TCRdb re-called clones from the PCR reads. The sample holds approximately 21,000 clones, 20% seen once. The sample comprised blood. The receptors originated from a female donor with papillary thyroid cancer or a benign thyroid nodule (not recorded which). Some clones in this sample may be carry-over from other donors' samples.

At least ten counts were recorded for this clone. The chain recombines TRBV18 with TRBJ2-5; D not resolved. Germline values: CDR1 KGHSH, CDR2 LQKENI. The CDR3 has 14 amino acids. V lost 0 bases and J 1 base, leaving 6 bases between the germline ends. The CDR3 bases are TGTGCCAGCTCACCACCGTCTGGCCAAGAGACCCAGTACTTC. It codes for CASSPPSGQETQYF.

This clone was detected ten times or more. The chain carries TRBV7-8 and TRBJ1-4, with D tentatively TRBD1 (6 bases). Germline loops: CDR1 SGHVS, CDR2 FQNEAQ. CDR3 size: 16 residues. V was trimmed by 4 bases and J by 3 bases, leaving 15 bases between them. The CDR3 region has the DNA TGTGCCAGCAGCTCACGAGGACAGTCACCTAATGAAAAACTGTTTTTT. It codes for CASSSRGQSPNEKLFF.

The chain recombines TRBV24-1 with TRBJ2-5, with 7 bases identical to TRBD2. Germline loops: CDR1 KGHDR, CDR2 SFDVKD. The CDR3 contains 15 residues. In nucleotides, the CDR3 is TGTGACAACAGTGATTTTTCCGGGGGGAGAGAGACCCAGTACTTC. It specifies CDNSDFSGGRETQYF.

In this sample, this clone turned up a few times. The CDR3 loop reads CATSDVGHNTGELFF. The CDR3 DNA follows: TGTGCCACCAGTGATGTGGGCCATAACACCGGGGAGCTGTTTTTT. This chain connects TRBV24-1 to TRBJ2-2; no clear D. Deletions cut 3 bases from V and 2 bases from J, with 9 bases between. The germline V gene encodes CDR1 KGHDR and CDR2 SFDVKD. The CDR3 extends over 15 amino acids.

Many counts were recorded for this clone. The chain carries TRBV20-1 and TRBJ2-3; D is perhaps TRBD2 (7 bases). This CDR3 comprises 15 residues. The V gene's germline CDR1 is DFQATT and CDR2 SNEGSKA (reference sequence). V lost 0 bases and J lost 7, with 17 bases in between. In nucleotides, the CDR3 is TGCAGTGCTAGAGATGGGAGGGGGGCGACATATACGCAGTATTTT. Translated: CSARDGRGATYTQYF.

The chain joins TRBV30 to TRBJ1-1; D might be TRBD1 (5 bases). CDR1 and CDR2 from the germline V gene are GTSNPN and SVGIG (reference sequence). Trimming removed 5 bases at V and 1 base at J, with 11 bases between. The CDR3 sequence is 13 residues long. The CDR3 DNA reads as TGTGCCTGGGGGGGAGAGACGAACACTGAAGCTTTCTTT. Its protein is CAWGGETNTEAFF.

The sample holds a few counts of this clone. Here the CDR3 omits its conserved ending phenylalanine or tryptophan, so a read error is the likely source. The CDR3 coding sequence is TGTGCCAGCGGTAGATCTAGAGGGCAGTACTTA. This encodes CASGRSRGQYL. V gene TRBV28 combines with J gene TRBJ2-7; D is uncertain. V lost 8 bases to trimming and J lost 9 bases, with 14 bases between them. The CDR3 contains 11 residues. Germline CDR1 is MDHEN and CDR2 is SYDVKM.

The sample holds many counts of this clone. The V call is TRBV9, the J call TRBJ2-3; possibly TRBD2 for D (5 bases). Germline V CDR1 and CDR2: SGDLS, YYNGEE. V lost 2 bases and J 3 bases, leaving 13 bases between the germline ends. This CDR3 contains 15 residues. The CDR3 region is CASSVGPTGTDTQYF. In DNA form, the CDR3 reads TGTGCCAGCAGCGTTGGTCCAACGGGGACAGATACGCAGTATTTT.

This clone was seen repeatedly, ten times or more. The chain uses TRBV10-3 and TRBJ2-5; TRBD1 might be the D (5 bases). CDR1 is ENHRY and CDR2 is SYGVKD in the germline V gene. The CDR3 contains 15 residues. Trimming removed 3 bases at V and 0 bases at J, with 11 bases between. CDR3 protein: CAISDQGPYQETQYF. The CDR3 region has the DNA TGTGCCATCAGTGACCAGGGTCCCTACCAAGAGACCCAGTACTTC.

This clone was observed at least ten times. The chain couples TRBV20-1 to TRBJ1-2; maybe TRBD1 (5 bases). The CDR3 is 15 amino acids. The germline V gene has CDR1 DFQATT and CDR2 SNEGSKA (reference sequence). Trimming cost V 2 bases and J 0 bases, with 13 bases left between them. CDR3 nucleotide sequence: TGCAGTGCTAGACTAACAGGAGCTTCTAACTATGGCTACACCTTC. Its protein is CSARLTGASNYGYTF.

This clone showed up many times. The gene calls are TRBV7-2 and TRBJ1-5, with D possibly matching TRBD1 (6 bases). V was shortened by 4 bases and J by 6 bases, with 13 bases between the two germline ends. The germline CDR1 and CDR2 sequences are SGHTA and FQGNSA. CDR3 length: 14 residues. The CDR3 is CASSSRGGGQPQHF. The CDR3 DNA sequence: TGTGCCAGCAGCTCCCGGGGGGGCGGTCAGCCCCAGCATTTT.

This clone was detected only a few times. Mismatch with germline at one junction end may stem from a read error. The chain uses TRBV28 and TRBJ1-1; TRBD1 might be the D (5 bases). Germline CDR1 reads MDHEN; CDR2 reads SYDVKM. This CDR3 is built from 15 residues. The DNA of the CDR3 is TGTGCCAGCAGTTTATTTCAGGGATACGTGCCTGAAGCTTCCTTT. This translates into CASSLFQGYVPEASF.

This clone was seen repeatedly, ten times or more. V gene TRBV6-4 combines with J gene TRBJ2-2; D unresolved. Germline lookup yields CDR1 MRHNA and CDR2 SNTAGT. V lost 6 bases and J 7 bases, leaving 15 bases between the germline ends. The CDR3 consists of 14 residues. The CDR3 sequence: CASSDRVGIGELFF. As DNA, the CDR3 is TGTGCCAGCAGCGACCGGGTAGGGATCGGGGAGCTGTTTTTT.

Regarding this clone: This may stem from a read error, because a much larger clone lies one nucleotide away. Other DNA sequences in this sample translate to the same CDR3. The chain links TRBV20-1 to TRBJ2-3; D gene unclear. Germline V gene data show CDR1 as DFQATT and CDR2 as SNEGSKA (reference sequence). The CDR3 spans 15 residues. CDR3 nucleotide sequence: TGCAGTGCTAAGCCTTCGAGGCAGAGCACGGATACGCAGTATTTT. This gives the protein CSAKPSRQSTDTQYF.

This clone was counted between two and nine times. Given a much more abundant clone one base away, this may be a read error. The chain carries TRBV10-3 and TRBJ2-7; D is perhaps TRBD2 (7 bases). CDR1 is ENHRY, CDR2 SYGVKD, per germline. The CDR3 is 15 residues long. The DNA of the CDR3 is TGCGCCATCAGTGAGGGGGACTATAGGGTCTACGAGCATTACTTC. Translated: CAISEGDYRVYEHYF.

Details on this clone: The germline gene is not matched at one end of the junction; a read error may be the cause. The genes are TRBV28 and TRBJ2-7, with TRBD1 matching 12 bases. Germline-derived CDR1 and CDR2 are MDHEN and SYDVKM. The CDR3 is 15 residues long. CDR3: CASSSPGQGAREHYF. CDR3 nucleotides: TGTGCCAGCAGCTCCCCGGGACAGGGGGCGCGGGAGCATTACTTC.

The table lists this clone with many counts. The J gene is TRBJ1-1, the V gene TRBV9; D uncertain. CDR3 size: 15 residues. V lost 4 bases to trimming and J lost 0 bases, with 13 bases between them. CDR1 is SGDLS and CDR2 is YYNGEE in the germline V gene. CDR3 amino acids: CASSPRGSMNTEAFF. Written as DNA, the CDR3 is TGTGCCAGCAGCCCCCGCGGGTCAATGAACACTGAAGCTTTCTTT. The whole variable domain, filled in from reference TRBV9 and TRBJ1-1, reads DSGVTQTPKHLITATGQRVTLRCSPRSGDLSVYWYQQSLDQGLQFLIQYYNGEERAKGNILERFSAQQFPDLHSELNLSSLELGDSALYFCASSPRGSMNTEAFFGQGTRLTVV.

At least ten counts were recorded for this clone. The chain joins TRBV4-2 to TRBJ1-1, with no clear D. Trimming cost V 1 base and J 11 bases, with 8 bases left between them. The CDR3 has 11 amino acids. The germline CDR1 and CDR2 sequences are LGHNA and YNFKEQ. The CDR3, as DNA: TGTGCCAGCAGCCAAGGGGATGGGGCTTTCTTT. This gives the protein CASSQGDGAFF.

This clone was detected ten times or more. J is TRBJ2-3 and V is TRBV24-1; 12 nucleotides line up with TRBD2. Germline assignment: CDR1 KGHDR and CDR2 SFDVKD. The CDR3 extends over 17 amino acids. V lost 3 bases, J lost 4 bases, and 7 bases stayed unmatched. The CDR3 loop is CATSDPPTSGSADTQYF. The CDR3 DNA sequence: TGTGCCACCAGTGATCCACCGACTAGCGGGAGTGCAGATACGCAGTATTTT.

The rearrangement links TRBV30 to TRBJ2-7, with D uncertain. In germline, CDR1 is GTSNPN, CDR2 SVGIG (reference sequence). V dropped 3 bases and J dropped 2 bases, with 8 bases sitting between them. The CDR3 runs to 12 residues. CDR3 sequence: CAWRADTYEQYF. The CDR3 region has the DNA TGTGCCTGGAGGGCAGACACCTACGAGCAGTACTTC.

This clone was found many times. This chain connects TRBV5-5 to TRBJ2-2; the D is unclear. Germline CDR1 is SGHKS and CDR2 is YYEKEE (reference sequence). CDR3 size: 12 residues. CDR3 DNA sequence: TGTACCTCTGCCGGTTTCGCCGGGGAGCTGTTTTTT. Translation: CTSAGFAGELFF.

This clone was seen repeatedly, ten times or more. V usage is TRBV27 and J usage is TRBJ1-4; D gene ambiguous. Trimming stripped 5 bases from V and 8 bases from J, with 15 bases between. Germline CDR1 and CDR2: MNHEY and SMNVEV (reference sequence). The length of the CDR3 is 14 residues. The CDR3 loop reads CASSNGGPGEKLFF. CDR3 bases: TGTGCCAGCAGTAATGGAGGGCCGGGGGAAAAACTGTTTTTT.

This chain connects TRBV5-5 to TRBJ2-5; D ambiguous. Trimming removed 1 base from V and 0 bases from J, with 7 bases in between. CDR3 length equals 14 residues. The germline V gene has CDR1 SGHKS and CDR2 YYEKEE (reference sequence). The CDR3 loop reads CASSLTYYQETQYF. CDR3 DNA sequence: TGTGCCAGCAGCTTGACCTACTACCAAGAGACCCAGTACTTC.

This clone was observed at least ten times. A clone one base away is much larger, so this may be a read error. This chain connects TRBV28 to TRBJ2-3, with D maybe TRBD2 (5 bases). The germline CDR1 and CDR2 sequences are MDHEN and SYDVKM. The CDR3 has 14 amino acids. Here the CDR3 reads CASSSVALLDMQYF. CDR3 bases: TGTGCCAGCAGCTCGGTAGCGTTGCTTGATATGCAGTATTTT.

The chain uses TRBV6-5 and TRBJ2-1, with 8 bases fitting TRBD2. Germline CDR1 MNHEY, CDR2 SVGAGI. Unmatched junction bases numbered 6, after V lost 4 bases and J lost 7 bases. The CDR3 consists of 14 residues. CDR3 in amino acids: CASSLAGGVNEQFF. CDR3 nucleotide sequence: TGTGCCAGCAGTTTGGCGGGGGGCGTTAATGAGCAGTTCTTC.

This sequence joins TRBV11-1 and TRBJ2-5; D ambiguous. This CDR3 is built from 18 residues. In germline, CDR1 is SGHAT, CDR2 FQDESV (reference sequence). The V end was cut by 1 base, the J end by 5 bases, with 23 bases between. The CDR3 loop reads CASSLGSVIPARVETQYF. The CDR3 coding sequence is TGTGCCAGCAGCTTAGGGTCCGTGATTCCAGCGCGAGTGGAGACCCAGTACTTC. Full variable domain (missing parts from reference TRBV11-1 and TRBJ2-5): EAEVAQSPRYKITEKSQAVAFWCDPISGHATLYWYRQILGQGPELLVQFQDESVVDDSQLPKDRFSAERLKGVDSTLKIQPAELGDSAMYLCASSLGSVIPARVETQYFGPGTRLLVL.

This clone was recorded at least ten times. The rearrangement uses TRBV28 and TRBJ1-5; tentative D call: TRBD1 (5 bases). CDR1 MDHEN and CDR2 SYDVKM come from the germline V gene. The CDR3 has 15 residues. Trimming shortened V by 1 base and J by 7 bases, and 14 bases separated the two germline ends. The CDR3 region is CASSLYSGSNQPQHF. DNA for the CDR3: TGTGCCAGCAGTTTATATTCAGGGTCTAACCAGCCCCAGCATTTT.

This clone was detected many times. This chain joins TRBV19 and TRBJ2-5; TRBD1 aligns across 7 bases. Germline CDR1 is LNHDA and CDR2 is SQIVND (reference sequence). The junction had 11 bases not matched to a gene; V was cut back by 7 bases and J by 3 bases. The CDR3 consists of 15 residues. The CDR3 sequence: CASTPKGGQEETQYF. Here the CDR3 DNA reads TGTGCCAGTACCCCTAAGGGCGGACAGGAAGAGACCCAGTACTTC.

A note on this clone: Sequence at one end of the junction differs from germline and may be a read error. The genes are TRBV6-9 and TRBJ1-1, with D perhaps TRBD1 (5 bases). CDR3 length: 15 amino acids. Germline CDR1 MNHGY, CDR2 SVAAGI. The CDR3 DNA is TGTGCCAGCAGTAATTCGGGGGGAACCTACACTGAAGCTTTCTTT. Its translation: CASSNSGGTYTEAFF.

This clone has a count of ten or more. The rearrangement uses TRBV19 and TRBJ1-2; D unresolved. Per germline, CDR1 LNHDA and CDR2 SQIVND (reference sequence). There are 13 residues in the CDR3. The V end lost 7 bases, the J end lost 0 bases, and 9 bases lay between the germline ends. Written as DNA, the CDR3 is TGTGCCAGTAACGACGACTCTAACTATGGCTACACCTTC. Translation gives CASNDDSNYGYTF.